The rows below give T cell receptor beta chains drawn from one sample of a study of circulating and synovial CD4+ cells in juvenile arthritis. The assay was immunoSEQ multiplex PCR, and TCRdb's table has in-frame clones only and misses some. The sample carries tens of thousands of clones, around 95% recorded once. Specimen: CD4+ T cells from blood. The receptors stem from a human donor with juvenile idiopathic arthritis. Both conserved end residues are part of each CDR3. The D gene is left open where the match is weak. Rows give clone size only sometimes, using once, few, many, or a class for an expanded clone.

TRBV5-1,NA,16,TRBJ1-1,TRBD1,TGCGCCAGCAGCCGGGACAGGTCCTTAATGAACACTGAAGCTTTCTTT,CASSRDRSLMNTEAFF
TRBV5-6,NA,15,TRBJ2-1,TRBD2,TGTGCCAGCAGCGCTTGGGGGGGGGTCTACAATGAGCAGTTCTTC,CASSAWGGVYNEQFF
TRBV7-2,NA,13,TRBJ1-4,TRBD1,TGTGCCAGTAGGAGGGACAGGGGCGAAAAACTGTTTTTT,CASRRDRGEKLFF
TRBV7-3,NA,15,TRBJ2-1,NA,TGTGCCAGCAGCTTGACTACGGTCGAAAACAATGAGCAGTTCTTC,CASSLTTVENNEQFF
TRBV4-2,NA,17,TRBJ2-1,TRBD1,TGTGCCAGCAGCCAACGACCGGGGACAGATTCCTACAATGAGCAGTTCTTC,CASSQRPGTDSYNEQFF
TRBV7-2,NA,13,TRBJ1-3,NA,TGTGCCAGCAGCTTGGACAGACGAAACACCATATATTTT,CASSLDRRNTIYF
TRBV7-9,NA,14,TRBJ1-2,NA,TGTGCCAGCAGCTGGGATAACAGGGTCTATGGCTACACCTTC,CASSWDNRVYGYTF
TRBV9,NA,12,TRBJ1-1,NA,TGTGCCAGCAGCCTAACCGGGACTGAAGCTTTCTTT,CASSLTGTEAFF
TRBV19,NA,16,TRBJ1-2,TRBD1,TGTGCCAGTAGTAGGACAGGGGGCTCCACTAACTATGGCTACACCTTC,CASSRTGGSTNYGYTF
TRBV7-2,NA,15,TRBJ2-3,NA,TGTGCCAGCATCCTAGGGGGTGTGGGCACAGATACGCAGTATTTT,CASILGGVGTDTQYF
TRBV5-6,NA,14,TRBJ1-1,NA,TGTGCCAGCAGCTTGATTGAAGGGGGAAGCAAAGCTTTCTTT,CASSLIEGGSKAFF
TRBV2,NA,13,TRBJ2-2,TRBD1,TGTGCCAGCAGCCCCGGGACAGGCCGGGAGCTGTTTTTT,CASSPGTGRELFF
TRBV7-8,NA,11,TRBJ1-2,NA,TGTGCCACAGACACATCCTATGGCTACACCTTC,CATDTSYGYTF
TRBV11-3,once,15,TRBJ2-1,NA,TGTGCCAGCAGCCCCGGAAGGGGTAACTACAATGAGCAGTTCTTC,CASSPGRGNYNEQFF
TRBV5-4,NA,16,TRBJ2-5,NA,TGTGCCAGCAGCTCGATGGCCCCCCCGGACTCAGAGACCCAGTACTTC,CASSSMAPPDSETQYF
TRBV5-6,NA,14,TRBJ2-1,NA,TGTGCCAGCAGCTTGGTGGCAGGGATGAATGAGCAGTTCTTC,CASSLVAGMNEQFF
TRBV7-3,NA,15,TRBJ2-1,TRBD2,TGTGCCAGCAGCCAAGCGGGGGGTCAAAGCAATGAGCAGTTCTTC,CASSQAGGQSNEQFF
TRBV5-1,once,13,TRBJ1-6,NA,TGCGCCAGCCGACAGGCCTATAATTCCCCCCTCCACTTT,CASRQAYNSPLHF
TRBV5-4,NA,15,TRBJ1-6,NA,TGTGCCAGCAGCTTGGGACTGGGAGGTAATTCACCCCTCCACTTT,CASSLGLGGNSPLHF
TRBV4-2,NA,17,TRBJ2-2,NA,TGTGCCAGCAGCCACGCTGTTAATGGGGGCCGGGACGGGGAGCTGTTTTTT,CASSHAVNGGRDGELFF
TRBV11-2,NA,16,TRBJ1-1,TRBD1,TGTGCCAGCAGCTCGGACAGGGGGTCGGTCGACACTGAAGCTTTCTTT,CASSSDRGSVDTEAFF
TRBV9,NA,15,TRBJ1-1,TRBD1,TGTGCCAGCAGCGAACAGGGGGCTGGGAACACTGAAGCTTTCTTT,CASSEQGAGNTEAFF
TRBV7-9,NA,14,TRBJ1-2,NA,TGTGCCAGCAGCTTAGAAAGGAGTAACTATGGCTACACCTTC,CASSLERSNYGYTF
TRBV7-9,NA,15,TRBJ1-3,TRBD1,TGTGCCAGTTCAGGGGGCGCAGACTCTGGAAACACCATATATTTT,CASSGGADSGNTIYF
TRBV27,NA,17,TRBJ1-3,TRBD1,TGTGCCAGCAGTTTATCGGGACAGCTGAGCTCTGGAAACACCATATATTTT,CASSLSGQLSSGNTIYF
TRBV6-5,NA,16,TRBJ1-6,NA,TGTGCCAGCAGTTACTCACAGAGCCCCTATAATTCCCCCCTCCACTTT,CASSYSQSPYNSPLHF
TRBV7-2,NA,17,TRBJ2-2,NA,TGTGCCAGCAGCTTATCGGGCTGGGCGGGTCGCACCGGGGAGCTGTTTTTT,CASSLSGWAGRTGELFF
TRBV13,NA,16,TRBJ1-3,NA,TGTGCCAGCAGCTTAGTCTACGGGGGTACGGGAAACACCATATATTTT,CASSLVYGGTGNTIYF
TRBV7-3,NA,14,TRBJ2-7,NA,TGTGCCAGCAGCCCGGGAGGACAGTCCTACGAGCAGTACTTC,CASSPGGQSYEQYF
TRBV2,NA,15,TRBJ2-7,TRBD1,TGTGCCAGCAGTGGGAGGGGGACAGGGGTTGAGGAGCAGTACTTC,CASSGRGTGVEEQYF
TRBV5-1,NA,17,TRBJ2-3,TRBD2,TGCGCCAGCAGCTTATCCCCTAGCGGGGGGAGCACAGATACGCAGTATTTT,CASSLSPSGGSTDTQYF
TRBV4-2,NA,15,TRBJ1-2,NA,TGTGCCAGCAGCCAAGACAGGACAAAATACTATGGCTACACCTTC,CASSQDRTKYYGYTF
TRBV25-1,NA,16,TRBJ1-2,TRBD1,TGTGCCGGCAGTGATATTCGACAGGGTTCTAACTATGGCTACACCTTC,CAGSDIRQGSNYGYTF
TRBV7-2,NA,15,TRBJ1-3,NA,TGTGCCAGCAGCTCAACCAGTCCCTCTGGAAACACCATATATTTT,CASSSTSPSGNTIYF
TRBV5-6,NA,14,TRBJ1-6,NA,TGTGCCAGCAGCTTGGTAGGGGTGGGTTCCCCCCTCCACTTT,CASSLVGVGSPLHF
TRBV7-2,NA,15,TRBJ1-1,TRBD1,TGTGCCAGCGGATGGGTGACCGGGACAGACACTGAAGCTTTCTTT,CASGWVTGTDTEAFF
TRBV6-4,NA,15,TRBJ1-5,NA,TGTGCCAGCAGTGACAGTCCCTATAGCAATCAGCCCCAGCATTTT,CASSDSPYSNQPQHF
TRBV11-2,NA,14,TRBJ1-2,NA,TGTGCCAGCAGCTTAGATCAGGGAACCTATGGCTACACCTTC,CASSLDQGTYGYTF
TRBV4-2,NA,16,TRBJ1-5,NA,TGTGCCAGCAGCCAAGGGGGCAGGGGCGGCAATCAGCCCCAGCATTTT,CASSQGGRGGNQPQHF
TRBV23-1,NA,14,TRBJ1-2,TRBD1,TGCGCCAGCAGTCAGGACAGGCTTAACTATGGCTACACCTTC,CASSQDRLNYGYTF
TRBV5-5,NA,13,TRBJ2-3,NA,TGTGCCAGCAGCTCTACAGGGACAGATACGCAGTATTTT,CASSSTGTDTQYF
TRBV7-9,NA,15,TRBJ2-1,TRBD2,TGTGCCAGCAGCTTAGTAGCGGGGAAATTACTTGAGCAGTTCTTC,CASSLVAGKLLEQFF
TRBV18,NA,17,TRBJ2-2,TRBD2,TGTGCCAGCTCACAGGGACTAGCGGGGGCCCTCACCGGGGAGCTGTTTTTT,CASSQGLAGALTGELFF
TRBV5-4,NA,14,TRBJ1-4,NA,TGTGCCAGCGCCTCCGGGGGAACTAATGAAAAACTGTTTTTT,CASASGGTNEKLFF
TRBV5-1,once,14,TRBJ2-5,TRBD2,TGCGCCAGCAGCTTGTTCGGGGGGGATGAGACCCAGTACTTC,CASSLFGGDETQYF
TRBV10-3,NA,13,TRBJ1-2,NA,TGTGCCATTGCACAGGGAACCCCTTATGGCTACACCTTC,CAIAQGTPYGYTF
TRBV6-1,once,13,TRBJ2-1,TRBD1,TGTGCCAGCAGTGAATCTGACAGGGACGAGCAGTTCTTC,CASSESDRDEQFF
TRBV9,NA,17,TRBJ1-1,TRBD1,TGTGCCAGCACCGCGGCCGGGACAGGGGGCGCTGACACTGAAGCTTTCTTT,CASTAAGTGGADTEAFF
TRBV7-2,once,14,TRBJ1-4,NA,TGTGCCAGCAGCTCGGGACTGACTAATGAAAAACTGTTTTTT,CASSSGLTNEKLFF